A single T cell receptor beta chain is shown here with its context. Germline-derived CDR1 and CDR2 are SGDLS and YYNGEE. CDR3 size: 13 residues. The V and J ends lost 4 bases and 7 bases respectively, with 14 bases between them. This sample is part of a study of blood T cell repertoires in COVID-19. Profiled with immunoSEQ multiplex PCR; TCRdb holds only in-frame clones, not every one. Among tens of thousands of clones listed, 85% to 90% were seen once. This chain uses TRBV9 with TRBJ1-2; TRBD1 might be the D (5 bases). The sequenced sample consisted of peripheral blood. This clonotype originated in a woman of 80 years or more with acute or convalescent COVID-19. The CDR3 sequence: CASSSSAGTGYTF. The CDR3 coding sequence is TGTGCCAGCAGCAGTAGTGCGGGGACTGGCTACACCTTC.